The present entry profiles one T cell receptor beta chain with its context. Its matching antigen is unknown. The data derive from a study of CD8 T cells in ankylosing spondylitis. Overall study findings and caveats: There was a TCR beta motif, made of several highly homologous variants, that appeared characteristic of ankylosing spondylitis blood.

TCRdb itself ran the 5' RACE reads through MiXCR, one entry per CDR3 protein. The data contain roughly 370,000 distinct CDR3 sequences, more than 20% of them singletons. V gave up 4 bases and J gave up 4 bases; unmatched junction bases: 3. The CDR3 has 13 residues. Germline lookup yields CDR1 DFQATT and CDR2 SNEGSKA (reference sequence). The chain recombines TRBV20-1 with TRBJ2-7; TRBD1 matches 11 bases. Source material: blood, either unsorted or a sorted T cell fraction (not recorded which). The clonotype originates from a male donor with ankylosing spondylitis. The CDR3 loop reads CSATGQGAYEQYF. Written as DNA, the CDR3 is TGCAGTGCTACCGGACAGGGGGCTTACGAGCAGTACTTC.